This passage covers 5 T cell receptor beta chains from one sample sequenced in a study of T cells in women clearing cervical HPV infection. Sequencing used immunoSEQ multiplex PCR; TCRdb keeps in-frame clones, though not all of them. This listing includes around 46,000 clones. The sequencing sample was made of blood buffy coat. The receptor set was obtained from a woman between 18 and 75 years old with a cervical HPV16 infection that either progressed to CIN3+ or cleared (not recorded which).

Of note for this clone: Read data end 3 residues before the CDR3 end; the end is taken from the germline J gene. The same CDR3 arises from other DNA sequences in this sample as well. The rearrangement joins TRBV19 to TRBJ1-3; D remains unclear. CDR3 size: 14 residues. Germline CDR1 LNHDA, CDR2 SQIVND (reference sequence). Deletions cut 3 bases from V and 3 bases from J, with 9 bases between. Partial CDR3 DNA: TGTGCCAGTAGTATCGGAGGGCTTGGAAACACC. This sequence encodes CASSIGGLGNT. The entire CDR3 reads CASSIGGLGNTIYF.

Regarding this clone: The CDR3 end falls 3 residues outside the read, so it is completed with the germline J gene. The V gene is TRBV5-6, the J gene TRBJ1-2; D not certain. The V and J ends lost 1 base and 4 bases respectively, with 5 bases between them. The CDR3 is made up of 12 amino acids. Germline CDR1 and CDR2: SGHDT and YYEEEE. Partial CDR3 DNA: TGTGCCAGCAGCTTGAGCTCCTATGGC. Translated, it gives CASSLSSYG. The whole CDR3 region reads CASSLSSYGYTF. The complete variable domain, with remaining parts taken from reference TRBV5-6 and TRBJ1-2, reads DAGVTQSPTHLIKTRGQQVTLRCSPKSGHDTVSWYQQALGQGPQFIFQYYEEEERQRGNFPDRFSGHQFPNYSSELNVNALLLGDSALYLCASSLSSYGYTFGSGTRLTVV.

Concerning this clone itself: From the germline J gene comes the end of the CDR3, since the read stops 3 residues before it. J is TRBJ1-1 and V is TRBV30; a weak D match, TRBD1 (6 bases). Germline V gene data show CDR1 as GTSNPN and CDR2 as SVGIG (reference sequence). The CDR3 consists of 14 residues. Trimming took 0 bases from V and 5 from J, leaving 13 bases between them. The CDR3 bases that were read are TGTGCCTGGAGTGTATTGGGGGCGGGTACTGAA. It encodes CAWSVLGAGTE. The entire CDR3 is CAWSVLGAGTEAFF.

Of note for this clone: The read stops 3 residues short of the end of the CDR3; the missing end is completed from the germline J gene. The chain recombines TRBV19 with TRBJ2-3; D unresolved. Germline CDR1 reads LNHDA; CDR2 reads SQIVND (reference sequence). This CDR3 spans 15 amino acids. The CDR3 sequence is CASSRDGDSNQPQYF. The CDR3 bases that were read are TGTGCCAGTAGCCGAGACGGAGATAGCAATCAGCCG.

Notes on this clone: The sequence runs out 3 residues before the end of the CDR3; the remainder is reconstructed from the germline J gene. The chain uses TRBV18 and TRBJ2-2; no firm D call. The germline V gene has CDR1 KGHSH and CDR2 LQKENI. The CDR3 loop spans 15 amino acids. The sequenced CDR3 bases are TGTGCCAGCTCACTCCTTCCGGCGGAAAATGAAAAG. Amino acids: CASSLLPAENEK. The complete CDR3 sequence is CASSLLPAENEKLFF. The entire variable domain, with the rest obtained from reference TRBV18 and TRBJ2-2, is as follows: NAGVMQNPRHLVRRRGQEARLRCSPMKGHSHVYWYRQLPEEGLKFMVYLQKENIIDESGMPKERFSAEFPKEGPSILRIQQVVRGDSAAYFCASSLLPAENEKLFFGEGSRLTVL.